The clone carrying this T cell receptor (beta chain) was seen many times. Its antigen remains unknown. The V end was cut by 2 bases, the J end by 5 bases, with 4 bases between. The CDR3 contains 11 residues. These data are taken from a study of molecular identifiers for immune sequencing clone quantification. Notes on the study in general: Reportedly, one cell's Jurkat TCR RNA was detected within 1,100,000 naive CD8 cells.

TCRdb re-analysed the PCR reads in MiXCR, keeping a single row per CDR3 protein. Of 490,000 or so distinct CDR3 sequences listed, about a fifth are singletons. The sequencing input was naive CD8+ T cells from blood, with Jurkat cell RNA spiked in. Subset meaning: FACS-sorted CD8+CD4-CCR7+CD45RA+ naive T cells. The J gene is TRBJ2-7, the V gene TRBV12-3 or TRBV12-4; no clear D gene. This TCR was sampled from a human donor in good health. Some libraries in this study had Jurkat cell RNA spiked in. The CDR3, as DNA: TGTGCCAGCAGTTTAAGGGACGAGCAGTACTTC. This codes for CASSLRDEQYF.